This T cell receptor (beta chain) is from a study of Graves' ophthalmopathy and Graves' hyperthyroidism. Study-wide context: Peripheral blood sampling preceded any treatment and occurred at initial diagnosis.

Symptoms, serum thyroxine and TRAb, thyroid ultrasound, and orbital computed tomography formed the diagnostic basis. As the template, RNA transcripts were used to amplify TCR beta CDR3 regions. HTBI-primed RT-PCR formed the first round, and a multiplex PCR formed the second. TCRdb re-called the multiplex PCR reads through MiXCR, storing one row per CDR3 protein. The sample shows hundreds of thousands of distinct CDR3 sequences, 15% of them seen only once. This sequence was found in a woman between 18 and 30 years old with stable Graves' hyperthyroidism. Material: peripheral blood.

CDR3 nucleotide sequence: TGTGCCAGCAGTTCCAGGGGAGGGACCGGGGAGCTGTTTTTT. Its protein product is CASSSRGGTGELFF. The genes are TRBV12-3 or TRBV12-4 and TRBJ2-2; weak D call: TRBD2 (7 bases). This CDR3 comprises 14 residues. V lost 4 bases and J 5 bases, leaving 11 bases between the germline ends.